A single sample gave rise to the 3 T cell receptor beta chains below, sequenced in a study of graft-versus-host responses after intestinal transplantation. Graft material was processed, releasing intraepithelial and lamina propria lymphocytes. TCRdb keeps only in-frame clones here, not all; method: immunoSEQ multiplex PCR. The sample comprises fewer than 15,000 clones, 55% to 75% of which are singletons, and approximately 23% rests with the top ten. Sequenced here: ileum tissue, sampled around 770 days after intestinal transplantation. These TCRs come from a human patient who received an intestinal transplant, so some T cells may come from the graft donor.

The gene calls are TRBV5-1 and TRBJ1-1, with D hard to call. V lost 4 bases, J lost 0 bases, and 10 bases lay in between. CDR3 length: 14 residues. CDR1 SGHRS and CDR2 YFSETQ come from the germline V gene. The DNA for the CDR3 is TGCGCCAGCAGCACGGACGGGATGAACACTGAAGCTTTCTTT. Its protein is CASSTDGMNTEAFF.

V and J are TRBV12-5 and TRBJ2-2, with 14 bases matching TRBD2. V lost 3 bases and J lost 7; bases outside the gene matches: 10. Germline V lookup: CDR1 LGHNT, CDR2 FRNRAP. The CDR3 contains 18 residues. CDR3 nucleotide sequence: TGTGCTAGTGGTTTCCAGACTAGCGGGAGGGCCGGTCACGGGGAGCTGTTTTTT. Protein product: CASGFQTSGRAGHGELFF.

The chain is built from TRBV10-3 and TRBJ2-2; 8 bases line up with TRBD2. The CDR3 covers 14 residues. CDR1 and CDR2 from the germline V gene are ENHRY and SYGVKD. J gave up 1 base and V 10 bases, and 5 bases lay outside the gene matches. CDR3 coding DNA: TGTGCCACCAGAGCGGGAGTGAACACCGGGGAGCTGTTTTTT. This sequence encodes CATRAGVNTGELFF.